Presented here are 5 T cell receptor beta chains from one specimen sequenced in a study of T-cell reconstitution after alpha-beta-depleted transplantation in children. Unique molecular identifiers were used to barcode this TCRbeta library. TCRdb redid the calling of the PCR reads with MiXCR, one entry per CDR3 protein. Among approximately 500,000 distinct CDR3 sequences, over 9.5% were seen once, and the ten largest hold 2%. The input for sequencing was PBMCs, taken before TCRalphabeta/CD19-depleted stem cell transplant. The source is a child aged 2-15 years with inherited bone marrow failure, due to receive a stem cell transplant.

In its sample, this clonotype was seen many times. This chain connects TRBV6-1 to TRBJ2-7; no reliable D call. The CDR3 extends over 15 amino acids. Germline loops: CDR1 MNHNS, CDR2 SASEGT. V was cut by 5 bases and J by 3 bases, with 17 bases left in between. CDR3 sequence: CASSPPRRHFYEQYF. DNA for the CDR3: TGTGCCAGCAGTCCACCTAGACGCCATTTCTACGAGCAGTACTTC.

This clonotype was seen at least ten times. The DNA of the CDR3 is TGTGCCACCAGTCCCGTGGGGGTGGATGAGCAGTTCTTC. Translating gives CATSPVGVDEQFF. The rearrangement links TRBV24-1 to TRBJ2-1; D may match TRBD1 or TRBD2 (5 bases each). V was pared by 6 bases and J by 8 bases, with 13 bases between. In germline, CDR1 is KGHDR, CDR2 SFDVKD. The CDR3 runs to 13 residues.

The chain combines TRBV24-1 with TRBJ2-7, with a possible D match to TRBD1 (5 bases). Trimming cost V 3 bases and J 3 bases, with 11 bases left between them. Germline CDR1 reads KGHDR; CDR2 reads SFDVKD. This CDR3 region has 14 residues. Here the CDR3 reads CATSDGQGLYEQYF. The DNA for the CDR3 is TGTGCCACCAGTGATGGGCAGGGCCTCTACGAGCAGTACTTC.

This clonotype occurred many times. CDR3 sequence: CSARSRTGASSYNEQFF. CDR3 DNA sequence: TGCAGTGCTAGATCCAGGACAGGGGCGAGCTCCTACAATGAGCAGTTCTTC. This chain links TRBV20-1 with TRBJ2-1; 9 nucleotides agree with TRBD1. Germline lookup yields CDR1 DFQATT and CDR2 SNEGSKA (reference sequence). The V and J ends lost 2 bases and 0 bases, in that order; junction bases with no gene match: 8. The length of the CDR3 is 17 residues.

As to this clonotype: It may be a read error: a sequence one base away is much more abundant. The chain is built from TRBV7-9 and TRBJ2-1; 7 bases are a match to TRBD2. V was clipped by 5 bases and J by 4 bases; unmatched bases: 8. Germline V gene data show CDR1 as SEHNR and CDR2 as FQNEAQ (reference sequence). This CDR3 spans 15 amino acids. Written as DNA, the CDR3 is TGTGCCAGCAGCCCGGGGACTATCAGATACAATGAGCAGTTCTTC. Protein product: CASSPGTIRYNEQFF.